The clone carrying this TCR beta chain was recorded at least ten times. Its antigen is not identified. This sample was taken from a study of T-cell reconstitution after alpha-beta-depleted transplantation in children. TCRbeta library preparation incorporated unique molecular identifiers. Each CDR3 protein is one row after TCRdb ran MiXCR on the PCR reads. This sample has approximately 110,000 distinct CDR3 sequences, with roughly 23% found just once. Germline V CDR1 and CDR2: SEHNR, FQNEAQ (reference sequence). V lost 2 bases and J lost 1, with 20 bases in between. CDR3 size: 18 residues. Findings and caveats of the study: One year after transplant, T-cell counts and diversity came mostly from newly produced T cells. Some patients' high day-60 TCRbeta diversity was attributed to recipient cells surviving conditioning. Several hundred expanded graft clones reportedly gave rise to the alpha-beta T cells present about two months after transplant.

The chain couples TRBV7-9 to TRBJ1-1; no clear D gene. Source: PBMCs, mostly from graft donor cells, taken 180 days after TCRalphabeta/CD19-depleted stem cell transplant. The source is a male patient aged 2 to 10 who had a stem cell transplant for chronic granulomatous disease, so the T cells may come from the graft donor. As DNA, the CDR3 is TGTGCCAGCAGCTTAATTGGCACGAGGAGGGTAAAGAACACTGAAGCTTTCTTT. Encoded protein: CASSLIGTRRVKNTEAFF.